This T cell receptor (beta chain) is drawn from a study of T cell responses to AZD1222 COVID-19 vaccine. Study results and caveats: Just a handful of people given AZD1222 tested seropositive at baseline.

Produced via immunoSEQ multiplex PCR; TCRdb's table is partial and in-frame only. The sample lists about 100,000 clones, around 90% seen once, with about 2.5% in the top ten. As regards this clone: The antigen is unknown.

The material was peripheral blood, obtained 28 days after the second AZD1222 dose. The origin of this receptor is an adult who received the AZD1222 COVID-19 vaccine.

CDR3 DNA sequence: TGCGCCAGCAGCTTGGGGGACTCCACGGCTTTCTATGGCTACACCTTC. This gives the protein CASSLGDSTAFYGYTF. The chain recombines TRBV5-1 with TRBJ1-2, with a possible D match to TRBD1 (5 bases). V lost 0 bases, J lost 4 bases, and 16 bases lay in between. The CDR3 has 16 amino acids. CDR1 SGHRS and CDR2 YFSETQ come from the germline V gene.